The 10 T cell receptor beta chains below were found in one sample sequenced in a study of T cell responses to AZD1222 COVID-19 vaccine listed by TCRdb under 2021. The library was produced with the immunoSEQ multiplex PCR assay. Here the immuneACCESS table is served through TCRdb, limited to in-frame sequences with V and J called. Missing clones are a known gap in these copies; in checked studies unresolved V genes cover under half, and the rest lacks a known reason. The sample data list fewer than 90,000 clones, and 75% to 95% of these were observed just once. The ten largest clones capture 11% of the sample. Reading the label with the study, this specimen's time point is: about 28 days (+/-7) after the second vaccine dose. Sample: peripheral blood, taken 28 days after the second AZD1222 dose. Source of these receptors: an adult who received the AZD1222 COVID-19 vaccine.

This chain joins TRBV27 and TRBJ2-6; no reliable D call. Trimming stripped 8 bases from V and 3 bases from J, with 8 bases between. The germline CDR1 and CDR2 sequences are MNHEY and SMNVEV (reference sequence). This CDR3 has 13 amino acids. CDR3 loop: CASRAYGANVLTF. CDR3 coding DNA: TGTGCCAGCCGGGCGTATGGGGCCAACGTCCTGACTTTC.

The genes are TRBV18 and TRBJ1-4, with D tentatively TRBD1 (6 bases). The CDR3 is 14 amino acids. With 2 bases removed from V and 8 bases from J, the gap between germline ends came to 12 bases. Germline CDR1 is KGHSH and CDR2 is LQKENI. CDR3 DNA: TGTGCCAGCTCACCAAGGGGGGCGCGGGAAAAACTGTTTTTT. Protein: CASSPRGAREKLFF.

The V and J genes are TRBV6-4 and TRBJ2-1; the match to TRBD2 covers 8 bases. The CDR3 has 15 residues. V lost 0 bases to trimming and J lost 9 bases; unmatched junction nucleotides: 7. Germline V gene data show CDR1 as MRHNA and CDR2 as SNTAGT. DNA of the CDR3: TGTGCCAGCAGTGACTCGATTGGACTAGCTACTGAGCAGTTCTTC. Translation gives CASSDSIGLATEQFF.

The J gene is TRBJ2-5, the V gene TRBV27; 10 bases map to TRBD2. The CDR3 is 15 amino acids. J was trimmed by 1 base and V by 7 bases; bases with no gene match: 6. Germline loops: CDR1 MNHEY, CDR2 SMNVEV (reference sequence). CDR3: CASKVPSGGQETQYF. Here the CDR3 DNA reads TGTGCCAGCAAGGTGCCTAGCGGGGGCCAAGAGACCCAGTACTTC.

J is TRBJ1-5 and V is TRBV5-6; TRBD1 agrees at 7 bases. This CDR3 is 14 amino acids long. Germline assignment: CDR1 SGHDT and CDR2 YYEEEE. J lost 5 bases, V lost 1 base, and 3 bases had no gene match. The CDR3 loop is CASSLYQGDQPQHF. The CDR3 DNA sequence: TGTGCCAGCAGCTTGTACCAGGGGGATCAGCCCCAGCATTTT.

The chain recombines TRBV5-5 with TRBJ1-2, with unresolved D. The CDR3 is made up of 14 amino acids. Trimming cost V 2 bases and J 2 bases, with 10 bases left between them. Germline V gene lookup returns CDR1 SGHKS and CDR2 YYEKEE (reference sequence). The CDR3 here is CASSFLGGNYGYTF. The CDR3 bases are TGTGCCAGCAGCTTTTTGGGCGGCAACTATGGCTACACCTTC. Supplemented by reference TRBV5-5 and TRBJ1-2, the full variable domain reads DAGVTQSPTHLIKTRGQQVTLRCSPISGHKSVSWYQQVLGQGPQFIFQYYEKEERGRGNFPDRFSARQFPNYSSELNVNALLLGDSALYLCASSFLGGNYGYTFGSGTRLTVV.

The chain has TRBV6-5 and TRBJ2-7, with 7 bases matching TRBD2. Germline V lookup: CDR1 MNHEY, CDR2 SVGAGI. With V trimmed by 2 bases and J by 3 bases, 1 base remained unmatched. CDR3 length equals 13 residues. CDR3 residues: CASSYREDYEQYF. DNA for the CDR3: TGTGCCAGCAGTTACCGGGAGGACTACGAGCAGTACTTC.

The rearrangement joins TRBV5-5 to TRBJ2-2, with D perhaps assigned TRBD1 or TRBD2 (5 bases each). With 3 bases removed from V and 1 base from J, the gap between germline ends came to 13 bases. CDR1 is SGHKS and CDR2 is YYEKEE in the germline V gene (reference sequence). The CDR3 runs 16 residues. The CDR3 is CASSYEGTVNTGELFF. The CDR3 region has the DNA TGTGCCAGCAGCTACGAAGGGACGGTGAACACCGGGGAGCTGTTTTTT.

This clone showed up just a few times. The V and J genes are TRBV7-3 and TRBJ1-1, with a tentative D call TRBD1 (6 bases). The CDR3 totals 13 residues. The ends were cut back, 6 bases at V and 1 base at J, with 9 bases in the middle. Germline CDR1 and CDR2: SGHTA and FQGTGA. The CDR3 DNA is TGTGCCAGCAGTCAGGGGCCGAACACTGAAGCTTTCTTT. Translation: CASSQGPNTEAFF.

The genes are TRBV7-8 and TRBJ1-5, with D maybe TRBD1 (6 bases). The germline V gene has CDR1 SGHVS and CDR2 FQNEAQ. The CDR3 is made up of 16 amino acids. The V end lost 2 bases, the J end lost 1 base, and 12 bases lay between the germline ends. This CDR3 reads CASSLWEGGSNQPQHF. For the CDR3, the DNA is TGTGCCAGCAGCTTATGGGAAGGGGGAAGCAATCAGCCCCAGCATTTT.